This TCR beta chain was sequenced for a study of cytomegalovirus exposure and HLA in healthy donors. Study background: Early released data comprised 75 million to 100 million unique TCRs from HLA-typed donors. In terms of ancestry, the Caucasian-associated cluster contained more than 65% of the roughly 400 genotyped donors.

Regarding this clone: What it binds is not known.

The primer mix had 60 Vbeta and 13 Jbeta primers. Sequencing used immunoSEQ multiplex PCR; TCRdb keeps in-frame clones, though not all of them. The sample contains under 200,000 clones, approximately 81% of which appear only once. Study-level results: CMV antigen specificity was confirmed in vitro for a few CMV-associated chains.

The length of the CDR3 is 16 residues. V dropped 5 bases and J dropped 5; count of bases not matched to a gene: 9. The germline CDR1 and CDR2 sequences are ENHRY and SYGVKD. The source of this sequence is a man younger than 40 in good health and CMV-seropositive. Source material: PBMCs. This chain links TRBV10-3 with TRBJ1-6; 7 bases match TRBD1. The CDR3 nucleotides read TGTGCCATCAGTAACCTTTACGGGACAGATAATTCACCCCTCCACTTT. It translates to CAISNLYGTDNSPLHF.